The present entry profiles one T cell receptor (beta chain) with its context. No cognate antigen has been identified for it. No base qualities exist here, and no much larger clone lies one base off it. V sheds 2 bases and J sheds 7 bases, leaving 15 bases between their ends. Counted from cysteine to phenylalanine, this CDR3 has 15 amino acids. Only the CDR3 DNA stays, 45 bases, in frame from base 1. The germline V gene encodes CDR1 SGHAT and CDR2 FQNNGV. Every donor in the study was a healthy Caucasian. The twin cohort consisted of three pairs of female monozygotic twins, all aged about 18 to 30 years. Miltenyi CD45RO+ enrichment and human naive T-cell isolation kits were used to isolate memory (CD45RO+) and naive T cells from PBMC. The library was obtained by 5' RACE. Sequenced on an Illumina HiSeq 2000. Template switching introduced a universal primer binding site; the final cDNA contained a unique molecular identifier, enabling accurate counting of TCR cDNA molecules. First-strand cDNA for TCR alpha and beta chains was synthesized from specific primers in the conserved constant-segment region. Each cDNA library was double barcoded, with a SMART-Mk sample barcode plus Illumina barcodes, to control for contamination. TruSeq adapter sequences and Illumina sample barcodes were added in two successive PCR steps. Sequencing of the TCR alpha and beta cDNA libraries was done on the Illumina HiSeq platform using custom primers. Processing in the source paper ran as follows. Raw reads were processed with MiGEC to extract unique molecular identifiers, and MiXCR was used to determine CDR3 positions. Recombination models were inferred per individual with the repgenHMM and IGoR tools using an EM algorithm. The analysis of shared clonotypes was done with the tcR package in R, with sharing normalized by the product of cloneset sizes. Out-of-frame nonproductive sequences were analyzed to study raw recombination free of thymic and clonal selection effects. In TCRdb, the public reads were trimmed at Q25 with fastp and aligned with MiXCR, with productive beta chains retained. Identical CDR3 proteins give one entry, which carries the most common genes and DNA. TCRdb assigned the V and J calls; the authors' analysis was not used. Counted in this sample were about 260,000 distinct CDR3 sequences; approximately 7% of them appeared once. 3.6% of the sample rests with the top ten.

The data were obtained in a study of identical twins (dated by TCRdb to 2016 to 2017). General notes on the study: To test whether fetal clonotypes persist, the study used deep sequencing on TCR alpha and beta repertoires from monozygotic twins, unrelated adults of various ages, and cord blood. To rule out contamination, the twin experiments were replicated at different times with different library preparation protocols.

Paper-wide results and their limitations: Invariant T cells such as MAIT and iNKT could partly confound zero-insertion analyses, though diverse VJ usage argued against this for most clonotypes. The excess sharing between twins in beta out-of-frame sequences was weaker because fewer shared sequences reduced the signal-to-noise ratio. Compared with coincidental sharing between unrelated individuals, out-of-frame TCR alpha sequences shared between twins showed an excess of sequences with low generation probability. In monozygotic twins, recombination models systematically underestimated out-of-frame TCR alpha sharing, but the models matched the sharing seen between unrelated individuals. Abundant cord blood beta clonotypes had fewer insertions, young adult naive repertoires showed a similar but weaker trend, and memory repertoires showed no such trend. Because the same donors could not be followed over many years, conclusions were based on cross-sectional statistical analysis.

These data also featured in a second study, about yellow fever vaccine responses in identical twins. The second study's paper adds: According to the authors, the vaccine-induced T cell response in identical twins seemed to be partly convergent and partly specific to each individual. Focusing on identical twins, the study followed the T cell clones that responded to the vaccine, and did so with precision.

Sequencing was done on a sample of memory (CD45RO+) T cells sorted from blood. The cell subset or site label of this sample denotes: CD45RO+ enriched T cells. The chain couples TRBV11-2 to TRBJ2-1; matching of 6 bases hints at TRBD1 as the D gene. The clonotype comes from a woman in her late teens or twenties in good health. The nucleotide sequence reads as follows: TGTGCCAGCAGCTTAAGTGGGGGCCAGTGGAATGAGCAGTTCTTC. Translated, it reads CASSLSGGQWNEQFF.